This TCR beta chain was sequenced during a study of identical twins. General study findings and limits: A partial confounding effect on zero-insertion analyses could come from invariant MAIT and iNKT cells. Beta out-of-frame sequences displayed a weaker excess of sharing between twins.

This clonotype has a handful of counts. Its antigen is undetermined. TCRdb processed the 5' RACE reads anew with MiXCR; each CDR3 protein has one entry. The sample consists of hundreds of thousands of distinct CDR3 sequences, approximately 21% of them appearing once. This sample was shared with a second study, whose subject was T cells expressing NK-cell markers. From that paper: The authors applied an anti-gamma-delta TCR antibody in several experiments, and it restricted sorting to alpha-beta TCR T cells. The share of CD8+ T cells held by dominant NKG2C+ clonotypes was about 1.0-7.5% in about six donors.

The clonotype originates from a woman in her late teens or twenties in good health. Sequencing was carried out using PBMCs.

CDR3 sequence reads: CASRGGDTEAFF. CDR3 sequence (DNA): TGTGCCAGCAGGGGTGGTGACACTGAAGCTTTCTTT. The chain uses TRBV2 and TRBJ1-1; D not resolved. V was pared by 6 bases and J by 3 bases, with 8 bases between. The CDR3 extends over 12 amino acids. Germline V CDR1 and CDR2: SNHLY, FYNNEI. The full variable domain, with the rest looked up from reference TRBV2 and TRBJ1-1, is EPEVTQTPSHQVTQMGQEVILRCVPISNHLYFYWYRQILGQKVEFLVSFYNNEISEKSEIFDDQFSVERPDGSNFTLKIRSTKLEDSAMYFCASRGGDTEAFFGQGTRLTVV.